One and the same sample provided the 29 T cell receptor beta chains below, sequenced in a study of regulatory T cells. The primer mix had 52 TRBV and 13 TRBJ primers. Sequencing was performed with immunoSEQ multiplex PCR; in TCRdb, only in-frame clones are kept and a portion is missing. The data contain tens of thousands of clones, approximately 93% of them singletons. Material: CD8+ T cells sorted from blood. These receptors all stem from a child aged 2 to 10 with CD3G deficiency.

The rearrangement links TRBV4-1 to TRBJ2-7; D gene ambiguous. Germline CDR1 MGHRA, CDR2 YSYEKL. The CDR3 sequence is 15 residues long. Trimming shortened V by 1 base and J by 4 bases, and 14 bases separated the two germline ends. The CDR3 loop reads CASSQVIGLTYEQYF. The CDR3 DNA reads as TGCGCCAGCAGCCAAGTGATAGGGCTTACGTACGAGCAGTACTTC.

The rearrangement joins TRBV28 to TRBJ2-7; 9 nucleotides match TRBD2. V trimming: 6 bases; J trimming: 3 bases; junction bases outside the gene matches: 18. Germline lookup yields CDR1 MDHEN and CDR2 SYDVKM. The CDR3 contains 18 residues. CDR3 amino acids: CASRARRDLASGNYEQYF. The CDR3 region has the DNA TGTGCCAGCAGGGCCAGAAGGGATTTGGCTAGCGGGAACTACGAGCAGTACTTC.

The V gene is TRBV28, the J gene TRBJ2-7; 8 bases line up with TRBD1. V dropped 2 bases and J dropped 1; count of bases not matched to a gene: 7. Germline V lookup: CDR1 MDHEN, CDR2 SYDVKM. The CDR3 sequence is 16 residues long. The CDR3 region is CASSLAPGQESYEQYF. The DNA of the CDR3 is TGTGCCAGCAGTTTAGCACCGGGACAGGAATCCTACGAGCAGTACTTC.

The chain couples TRBV6-1 to TRBJ2-7; 8 bases align to TRBD1. V dropped 2 bases and J dropped 2; count of bases not matched to a gene: 5. The CDR3 sequence is 15 residues long. Germline V gene data show CDR1 as MNHNS and CDR2 as SASEGT. This CDR3 is CASSEWSGGPYEQYF. CDR3 DNA sequence: TGTGCCAGCAGTGAATGGTCAGGGGGCCCCTACGAGCAGTACTTC.

The V gene is TRBV28, the J gene TRBJ2-1; D remains unclear. The V end was cut by 5 bases, the J end by 7 bases, with 18 bases between. CDR1 MDHEN and CDR2 SYDVKM come from the germline V gene. The CDR3 loop spans 15 amino acids. CDR3 DNA: TGTGCCAGCAGTCTTTTGGGCCCCCCGGTGAATGAGCAGTTCTTC. It is translated as CASSLLGPPVNEQFF. The full variable domain, with the rest looked up from reference TRBV28 and TRBJ2-1, is DVKVTQSSRYLVKRTGEKVFLECVQDMDHENMFWYRQDPGLGLRLIYFSYDVKMKEKGDIPEGYSVSREKKERFSLILESASTNQTSMYLCASSLLGPPVNEQFFGPGTRLTVL.

The rearrangement uses TRBV28 and TRBJ2-7, with TRBD2 as a possible D gene (6 bases). CDR3 size: 15 residues. Germline V gene lookup returns CDR1 MDHEN and CDR2 SYDVKM. V was shortened by 6 bases and J by 0 bases, with 15 bases between the two germline ends. Written as DNA, the CDR3 is TGTGCCAGCAGAAGACCAGGACTAAACTCCTACGAGCAGTACTTC. This codes for CASRRPGLNSYEQYF.

The V gene is TRBV6-1, the J gene TRBJ2-7, with 8 positions matching TRBD2. V was clipped by 4 bases and J by 2 bases; unmatched bases: 7. Germline V gene lookup returns CDR1 MNHNS and CDR2 SASEGT. The CDR3 has 15 amino acids. The CDR3, as DNA: TGTGCCAGCAGTGTTCCGGGACTAGGACCCTACGAGCAGTACTTC. This sequence encodes CASSVPGLGPYEQYF.

The V gene is TRBV7-2, the J gene TRBJ2-1; 7 nucleotides agree with TRBD2. CDR1 is SGHTA and CDR2 is FQGNSA in the germline V gene. The CDR3 spans 14 residues. The trim removed 2 bases at V and 10 bases at J, leaving 8 bases unmatched. CDR3 amino acids: CASSLWSAGGEQFF. The CDR3 DNA sequence: TGTGCCAGCAGCTTATGGTCCGCCGGGGGGGAGCAGTTCTTC.

The chain combines TRBV6-6 with TRBJ2-1; D is uncertain. With 3 bases removed from V and 7 bases from J, the gap between germline ends came to 13 bases. Germline V gene sequence: CDR1 MNHNY, CDR2 SVGAGI (reference sequence). The CDR3 runs 14 residues. The CDR3 region has the DNA TGTGCCAGCAGTTATGGCCCCCCTCGTAATGAGCAGTTCTTC. Its translation is CASSYGPPRNEQFF.

The chain couples TRBV19 to TRBJ1-1; no firm D call. The CDR3 has 15 residues. Germline assignment: CDR1 LNHDA and CDR2 SQIVND (reference sequence). V gave up 5 bases and J gave up 2 bases, with 15 bases separating them. CDR3 in amino acids: CASSLDSSYNTEAFF. In DNA, the CDR3 is TGTGCCAGTAGTCTGGATAGTTCCTATAACACTGAAGCTTTCTTT. The full variable domain, in which reference TRBV19 and TRBJ1-1 provide the parts outside the CDR3, is DGGITQSPKYLFRKEGQNVTLSCEQNLNHDAMYWYRQDPGQGLRLIYYSQIVNDFQKGDIAEGYSVSREKKESFPLTVTSAQKNPTAFYLCASSLDSSYNTEAFFGQGTRLTVV.

The V and J genes are TRBV19 and TRBJ2-1, with TRBD2 matching 8 bases. CDR3 length: 15 residues. Per germline, CDR1 LNHDA and CDR2 SQIVND (reference sequence). Germline trimming cut 6 bases from V and 4 bases from J; bases unmatched to any gene: 8. CDR3 DNA: TGTGCCAGTAGCCAGAGCGGGAGCCTTTACAATGAGCAGTTCTTC. As protein: CASSQSGSLYNEQFF.

This rearrangement joins TRBV28 to TRBJ2-7; 8 nucleotides match TRBD2. CDR3 size: 15 residues. The V gene end was trimmed by 5 bases and the J gene end by 9 bases; junction bases not matched to a gene: 15. CDR1 and CDR2 (germline): MDHEN, SYDVKM. The CDR3 bases are TGTGCCAGCAGTGCGACGCCGGGACTAGTCAGCCGGCAGTACTTC. Its translation: CASSATPGLVSRQYF.

The chain joins TRBV11-2 to TRBJ2-7, with D perhaps matching TRBD2 (6 bases). The CDR3 spans 15 residues. Trimming cost V 5 bases and J 3 bases, with 17 bases left between them. Per germline, CDR1 SGHAT and CDR2 FQNNGV. CDR3 sequence reads: CASSQSAGPRYEQYF. The CDR3 coding sequence is TGTGCCAGCAGCCAGAGTGCGGGACCGCGCTACGAGCAGTACTTC.

V usage is TRBV21-1 and J usage is TRBJ2-7; the table's D call TRBD1 went unverified against the DNA. TRBV21-1 is deemed a pseudogene. CDR3 length equals 16 residues. Written as DNA, the CDR3 is TGTGCCAGCCAACCTACTTTGCTGCGACAGGTCTACGAGCAGTACTTC. This translates into CASQPTLLRQVYEQYF.

The chain's CDR3 is CASSSGYPNIQYF. The CDR3 bases are TGTGCCAGCAGCTCGGGTTATCCTAACATTCAGTACTTC. The chain links TRBV11-2 to TRBJ2-4; no reliable D call. Trimming removed 4 bases from V and 7 bases from J, with 11 bases in between. This CDR3 spans 13 amino acids. From germline, CDR1 is SGHAT and CDR2 FQNNGV.

The J gene is TRBJ1-1, the V gene TRBV19; D remains ambiguous. Germline V gene sequence: CDR1 LNHDA, CDR2 SQIVND (reference sequence). Trimming removed 3 bases from V and 5 bases from J, with 10 bases in between. The CDR3 is made up of 13 amino acids. CDR3 amino acids: CASSMGKRTEAFF. The CDR3 bases are TGTGCCAGTAGTATGGGGAAGAGAACTGAAGCTTTCTTT.

The chain carries TRBV7-9 and TRBJ1-2; TRBD1 is a possible D gene (6 bases). V lost 5 bases and J 6 bases, leaving 10 bases between the germline ends. The CDR3 has 12 residues. Germline V gene data show CDR1 as SEHNR and CDR2 as FQNEAQ (reference sequence). The CDR3 sequence: CASSPWTDGYTF. Here the CDR3 DNA reads TGTGCCAGCAGCCCGTGGACAGATGGCTACACCTTC.

This chain connects TRBV13 to TRBJ1-1, with D unresolved. This CDR3 region has 12 residues. Per germline, CDR1 PRHDT and CDR2 FYEKMQ (reference sequence). The V end lost 3 bases, the J end lost 12 bases, and 14 bases lay between the germline ends. The CDR3 DNA reads as TGTGCCAGCAGCTTCGGAAGAGCGGGCCCTTTCTTT. Translating gives CASSFGRAGPFF. Variable domain in full (rest from reference TRBV13 and TRBJ1-1): AAGVIQSPRHLIKEKRETATLKCYPIPRHDTVYWYQQGPGQDPQFLISFYEKMQSDKGSIPDRFSAQQFSDYHSELNMSSLELGDSALYFCASSFGRAGPFFGQGTRLTVV.

The chain is built from TRBV7-9 and TRBJ2-1; D unresolved. This CDR3 contains 15 residues. V lost 5 bases and J lost 2, with 13 bases in between. Germline CDR1 SEHNR, CDR2 FQNEAQ (reference sequence). The CDR3 region has the DNA TGTGCCAGCAGCCAAACAACGGGCCCCTACAATGAGCAGTTCTTC. It is translated as CASSQTTGPYNEQFF. The full variable domain, with the rest looked up from reference TRBV7-9 and TRBJ2-1, is DTGVSQNPRHKITKRGQNVTFRCDPISEHNRLYWYRQTLGQGPEFLTYFQNEAQLEKSRLLSDRFSAERPKGSFSTLEIQRTEQGDSAMYLCASSQTTGPYNEQFFGPGTRLTVL.

The chain links TRBV7-6 to TRBJ1-2; D perhaps matches TRBD1 (5 bases). The CDR3 totals 16 residues. Germline-derived CDR1 and CDR2 are SGHVS and FNYEAQ. Trimming removed 5 bases from V and 2 bases from J, with 18 bases in between. The CDR3 DNA follows: TGTGCCAGCAGCCCAAAGAAGGGACGGCGAAACTATGGCTACACCTTC. Amino acids: CASSPKKGRRNYGYTF.

The chain couples TRBV11-3 to TRBJ2-7, with D unresolved. CDR1 is SGHNT, CDR2 YENEEA, per germline. This CDR3 comprises 11 residues. The V gene lost 5 bases and the J gene lost 0 bases, with 2 bases spanning the gap. CDR3 in DNA: TGTGCCAGCAGCGTCTCCTACGAGCAGTACTTC. Its translation: CASSVSYEQYF.

Concerning this clone: The identical CDR3 is also encoded by other nucleotide sequences in the sample. CDR3 region: CASSLRGTEYGYTF. CDR3 DNA sequence: TGTGCCAGCAGTTTAAGGGGAACGGAATATGGCTACACCTTC. The chain recombines TRBV28 with TRBJ1-2, with a weak D call TRBD1 (5 bases). The CDR3 is made up of 14 amino acids. V lost 2 bases to trimming and J lost 5 bases, with 12 bases between them. Looked up from germline, CDR1 is MDHEN and CDR2 is SYDVKM.

The chain is built from TRBV7-9 and TRBJ2-7; D not certain. The V and J ends lost 5 bases and 2 bases respectively, with 13 bases between them. This CDR3 has 14 residues. Germline assignment: CDR1 SEHNR and CDR2 FQNEAQ (reference sequence). DNA of the CDR3: TGTGCCAGCAGCCTCGAGGAGAAACCCTACGAGCAGTACTTC. It encodes CASSLEEKPYEQYF.

V and J are TRBV23-1 and TRBJ2-2; D assignment may be TRBD1 or TRBD2 (6 bases each). TRBV23-1 is an ORF, and what it does is uncertain. V lost 9 bases and J 4 bases, leaving 18 bases between the germline ends. The length of the CDR3 is 15 residues. The CDR3 loop is CASRLGGVGTGELFF. Here the CDR3 DNA reads TGCGCCAGTCGTTTGGGGGGCGTCGGCACCGGGGAGCTGTTTTTT.

This rearrangement joins TRBV28 to TRBJ2-1, with 7 positions matching TRBD2. The V gene's germline CDR1 is MDHEN and CDR2 SYDVKM. The V and J ends lost 5 bases and 9 bases, in that order; junction bases with no gene match: 7. This CDR3 spans 13 amino acids. This CDR3 is CASSLLAAGEQFF. CDR3 coding DNA: TGTGCCAGCAGTCTCCTAGCGGCCGGTGAGCAGTTCTTC. The full variable domain, completed using reference TRBV28 and TRBJ2-1, is DVKVTQSSRYLVKRTGEKVFLECVQDMDHENMFWYRQDPGLGLRLIYFSYDVKMKEKGDIPEGYSVSREKKERFSLILESASTNQTSMYLCASSLLAAGEQFFGPGTRLTVL.

The J gene is TRBJ2-7, the V gene TRBV28; D gene unclear. This CDR3 is 15 amino acids long. The germline V gene has CDR1 MDHEN and CDR2 SYDVKM. V gave up 5 bases and J gave up 3 bases, with 17 bases separating them. The chain's CDR3 is CASSQEGLGYYEQYF. The DNA for the CDR3 is TGTGCCAGCAGTCAGGAAGGGTTGGGCTACTACGAGCAGTACTTC.

The chain employs TRBV6-1 and TRBJ2-1; D not resolved. Germline CDR1 reads MNHNS; CDR2 reads SASEGT. This CDR3 region has 14 residues. Trimming removed 2 bases from V and 3 bases from J, with 8 bases in between. The CDR3: CASSELVRYNEQFF. The DNA of the CDR3 is TGTGCCAGCAGTGAACTAGTTCGCTACAATGAGCAGTTCTTC.

The rearrangement uses TRBV28 and TRBJ2-7; D is unresolved. The CDR3 runs to 14 residues. V was pared by 5 bases and J by 2 bases, with 13 bases between. Germline assignment: CDR1 MDHEN and CDR2 SYDVKM. In DNA, the CDR3 is TGTGCCAGCAGTGCCGCCGGCGGAACCTACGAGCAGTACTTC. The encoded protein is CASSAAGGTYEQYF.

Concerning this clone: The sample holds other DNA sequences that translate to the same CDR3. The chain combines TRBV28 with TRBJ2-7, with D perhaps matching TRBD1 or TRBD2 (5 bases each). Per the germline V gene, CDR1 is MDHEN and CDR2 is SYDVKM. The CDR3 runs to 15 residues. Trimming cost V 2 bases and J 3 bases, with 14 bases left between them. CDR3 bases: TGTGCCAGCAGTTTAACCGGGACCCTGAGCTACGAGCAGTACTTC. This codes for CASSLTGTLSYEQYF.